The 30 T cell receptor beta chains given below trace back to one sample, sequenced in a study of post-analysis software for immune sequencing data (dated by TCRdb to the mid-2010s). Libraries were built with PCR. The run used an Illumina HiSeq 2500. To reduce PCR and sequencing biases, unique molecular identifiers were incorporated into the TCR beta cDNA libraries. Using fastp trimming at Q25 and MiXCR clonotype assembly, TCRdb reanalyzed the public sequencing data and kept in-frame beta chains. Records with the same CDR3 protein are collapsed into one entry carrying the most frequent genes and DNA. The sample records roughly 620,000 distinct CDR3 sequences, about 40% of which are singletons. Clones ranked in the top ten supply about 1.8% of the sample. General study outcomes and caveats: Four or five TRBV segments, including TRBV5-6, TRBV5-1 and TRBV20-1, were significantly more frequent in patients than controls.

Their recognized antigens are unknown. The sequenced sample was blood. The receptors were gathered from a girl under 18 with multiple sclerosis.

V gene TRBV30 combines with J gene TRBJ1-4; D unresolved. V was pared by 4 bases and J by 3 bases, with 9 bases between. Per germline, CDR1 GTSNPN and CDR2 SVGIG (reference sequence). The CDR3 is 13 residues long. CDR3 sequence (DNA): TGTGCCTGGAAAGGAGGGCCTAATGAAAAACTGTTTTTT. This encodes CAWKGGPNEKLFF.

The chain has TRBV21-1 and TRBJ2-7; the DNA was not used to check the table's D call, TRBD1. TRBV21-1 is given as a pseudogene. There are 16 residues in the CDR3. CDR3 in amino acids: CASSLREPGHPYEQYF. The CDR3 DNA reads TGTGCCAGCAGCTTGAGAGAACCGGGACACCCCTACGAGCAGTACTTC.

CDR3 amino acids: CATKPTGWTDTQYF. CDR3 DNA: TGTGCCACAAAACCGACAGGATGGACAGATACGCAGTATTTT. The V call is TRBV6-5, the J call TRBJ2-3; perhaps TRBD1 as D (6 bases). The CDR3 is 14 amino acids. Germline V gene data show CDR1 as MNHEY and CDR2 as SVGAGI. V lost 10 bases, J lost 3 bases, and 17 bases lay in between.

This clonotype was seen a few times. The chain has TRBV4-2 and TRBJ2-7, with D perhaps given as TRBD1 or TRBD2 (5 bases each). V shed 1 base and J shed 3 bases, with 13 bases lying between them. Germline values: CDR1 LGHNA, CDR2 YNFKEQ. The CDR3 has 15 amino acids. The CDR3 bases are TGTGCCAGCAGCCAAGGACAGTCGGGGCTCTACGAGCAGTACTTC. It yields the protein CASSQGQSGLYEQYF.

The chain combines TRBV7-8 with TRBJ2-7; TRBD1 is a possible D gene (5 bases). Trimming pared 3 bases from V and 7 bases from J, leaving 16 bases between. CDR1 and CDR2 (germline): SGHVS, FQNEAQ. There are 14 residues in the CDR3. Here the CDR3 reads CASSFARVAREQYF. The CDR3 DNA reads as TGTGCCAGCAGCTTCGCCAGGGTCGCCCGTGAGCAGTACTTC.

The chain joins TRBV12-5 to TRBJ2-4; D remains unclear. Gene TRBJ2-7 matches the end of the DNA better, so the J call may be wrong. Germline V gene data show CDR1 as LGHNT and CDR2 as FRNRAP. The CDR3 extends over 11 amino acids. This chain's CDR3 is CASGLYGEQYF. DNA for the CDR3: TGTGCTAGTGGTTTGTATGGCGAGCAGTACTTC.

CDR3 amino acids: CASSSAVYYGYTF. The CDR3 region has the DNA TGTGCCAGCAGTTCGGCGGTCTACTATGGCTACACCTTC. The J gene is TRBJ1-2, the V gene TRBV12-3 or TRBV12-4; D not resolved. Trimming shortened V by 4 bases and J by 3 bases, and 9 bases separated the two germline ends. The CDR3 extends over 13 amino acids.

The chain combines TRBV27 with TRBJ2-3; possible D gene TRBD1, 6 bases. V was shortened by 7 bases and J by 1 base, with 18 bases between the two germline ends. Germline V gene sequence: CDR1 MNHEY, CDR2 SMNVEV (reference sequence). The CDR3 length is 16 residues. The CDR3 reads CASTSGTSRGTDTQYF. The CDR3, as DNA: TGTGCCAGCACCTCGGGGACAAGCCGCGGCACAGATACGCAGTATTTT.

This chain connects TRBV10-3 to TRBJ2-3, with D tentatively TRBD1 or TRBD2 (5 bases each). This CDR3 comprises 15 residues. Germline V gene sequence: CDR1 ENHRY, CDR2 SYGVKD. The ends were cut back, 11 bases at V and 0 bases at J, with 18 bases in the middle. The DNA of the CDR3 is TGTGCCGTTCGAGGACTGCAGGGTAGCACAGATACGCAGTATTTT. Encoded protein: CAVRGLQGSTDTQYF.

This clonotype was detected a few times. The CDR3 coding sequence is TGCAGTGCTAGAGAGCCTTCGGGCGGAAGCACAGATACGCAGTATTTT. Translating gives CSAREPSGGSTDTQYF. The chain links TRBV20-1 to TRBJ2-3; the D is unclear. Per germline, CDR1 DFQATT and CDR2 SNEGSKA (reference sequence). With 0 bases removed from V and 0 bases from J, the gap between germline ends came to 13 bases. The CDR3 sequence is 16 residues long.

The chain carries TRBV7-2 and TRBJ2-1; 7 positions agree with TRBD1. The CDR3 contains 16 residues. Trimming removed 1 base from V and 2 bases from J; junction bases left unmatched: 5. Germline V CDR1 and CDR2: SGHTA, FQGNSA. The CDR3 spells CASSLVAGGTYNEQFF. The CDR3, as DNA: TGTGCCAGCAGCTTAGTGGCAGGGGGTACCTACAATGAGCAGTTCTTC.

This chain uses TRBV20-1 with TRBJ2-5; no reliable D call. The V end was cut by 7 bases, the J end by 5 bases, with 14 bases between. Germline CDR1 and CDR2: DFQATT and SNEGSKA (reference sequence). CDR3 size: 12 residues. The CDR3 bases are TGCAGTGTATCGCACTCCGCGGAGACCCAGTACTTC. Translated, it gives CSVSHSAETQYF.

CDR3 sequence reads: CASSHWLAGGTYEQYF. CDR3 nucleotide sequence: TGCGCCAGCAGCCACTGGCTAGCGGGAGGAACCTACGAGCAGTACTTC. The genes are TRBV4-1 and TRBJ2-7, with TRBD2 identical over 11 bases. Germline assignment: CDR1 MGHRA and CDR2 YSYEKL. The CDR3 length is 16 residues. The J segment lost 2 bases and the V segment lost 3 bases, leaving 6 bases of the junction unmatched.

This clonotype was observed once. This chain connects TRBV10-3 to TRBJ2-1; no clear D. CDR1 and CDR2 from the germline V gene are ENHRY and SYGVKD. This CDR3 comprises 14 residues. Trimming took off 8 bases at V and 5 bases at J, with 16 bases between the two ends. The CDR3 nucleotides are TGTGCCATCGCATCGACTCGGAACGACAATGAGCAGTTCTTC. This encodes CAIASTRNDNEQFF.

The J gene is TRBJ2-7, the V gene TRBV11-3; possibly TRBD1 or TRBD2 for D (5 bases each). CDR3 size: 16 residues. The V and J ends lost 4 bases and 0 bases respectively, with 16 bases between them. Germline-derived CDR1 and CDR2 are SGHNT and YENEEA. CDR3 sequence reads: CASSSGRAGSSYEQYF. CDR3 bases: TGTGCCAGCAGCTCGGGAAGGGCAGGGTCCTCCTACGAGCAGTACTTC.

The rearrangement joins TRBV12-3 or TRBV12-4 to TRBJ2-7; D possibly corresponds to TRBD1 (6 bases). The V and J ends lost 3 bases and 0 bases respectively, with 12 bases between them. CDR3 length equals 15 residues. The CDR3 DNA sequence: TGTGCCAGCAGTTTTGGGGGCATGGGCTCCTACGAGCAGTACTTC. Its translation is CASSFGGMGSYEQYF.

This clonotype was seen a few times. The chain recombines TRBV6-6 with TRBJ2-5; tentatively, D is TRBD1 (6 bases). Per germline, CDR1 MNHNY and CDR2 SVGAGI (reference sequence). The CDR3 extends over 14 amino acids. Trimming removed 2 bases from V and 2 bases from J, with 9 bases in between. CDR3 nucleotide sequence: TGTGCCAGCAGTTACGCAGGGACACAAGAGACCCAGTACTTC. Protein product: CASSYAGTQETQYF.

The chain combines TRBV5-1 with TRBJ2-7; D may correspond to TRBD1 or TRBD2 (6 bases each). This CDR3 comprises 15 residues. The ends were cut back, 4 bases at V and 2 bases at J, with 16 bases in the middle. Germline CDR1 and CDR2: SGHRS and YFSETQ. CDR3 sequence (DNA): TGCGCCAGCAGCCTACCCATGGGGGGCCCCTACGAGCAGTACTTC. Its protein product is CASSLPMGGPYEQYF.

V gene TRBV10-3 combines with J gene TRBJ2-7, with D tentatively TRBD1 (6 bases). This CDR3 has 12 residues. Germline V gene sequence: CDR1 ENHRY, CDR2 SYGVKD. V was cut by 10 bases and J by 2 bases, with 12 bases left in between. The CDR3 is CATEGQTYEQYF. As DNA, the CDR3 is TGTGCCACAGAAGGACAGACCTACGAGCAGTACTTC.

The chain uses TRBV7-3 and TRBJ2-3; maybe TRBD2 (6 bases). This CDR3 spans 14 amino acids. Germline loops: CDR1 SGHTA, CDR2 FQGTGA. Trimming stripped 4 bases from V and 6 bases from J, with 14 bases between. The CDR3 sequence: CASSYKAGRDTQYF. The CDR3 DNA reads TGTGCCAGCAGCTATAAAGCGGGTCGGGATACGCAGTATTTT. The full variable domain, its missing parts supplied by reference TRBV7-3 and TRBJ2-3, is GAGVSQTPSNKVTEKGKYVELRCDPISGHTALYWYRQSLGQGPEFLIYFQGTGAADDSGLPNDRFFAVRPEGSVSTLKIQRTERGDSAVYLCASSYKAGRDTQYFGPGTRLTVL.

The V gene is TRBV5-1, the J gene TRBJ2-7, with TRBD1 as a possible D gene (5 bases). Trimming cost V 1 base and J 2 bases, with 22 bases left between them. Germline CDR1 and CDR2: SGHRS and YFSETQ. The CDR3 totals 18 residues. CDR3 nucleotides: TGCGCCAGCAGCTTGCGGCCCCAGGGTGGTCAGGAAACCTACGAGCAGTACTTC. This translates into CASSLRPQGGQETYEQYF.

This chain connects TRBV12-3 or TRBV12-4 to TRBJ2-3, with D possibly being TRBD1 or TRBD2 (5 bases each). V lost 6 bases and J 10 bases, leaving 14 bases between the germline ends. The CDR3 sequence is 12 residues long. This CDR3 is CASSREMGAQYF. Here the CDR3 DNA reads TGTGCCAGCAGCCGGGAAATGGGGGCGCAGTATTTT.

CDR3 sequence reads: CASSLAASGVDEQFF. In DNA, the CDR3 is TGCGCCAGCAGCTTGGCCGCTAGCGGGGTCGATGAGCAGTTCTTC. V usage is TRBV5-1 and J usage is TRBJ2-1; 9 nucleotides line up with TRBD2. The CDR3 has 15 residues. Germline CDR1 reads SGHRS; CDR2 reads YFSETQ. V lost 0 bases, J lost 8 bases, and 6 bases stayed unmatched.

This clonotype was picked up a small number of times. The chain employs TRBV12-3 or TRBV12-4 and TRBJ2-7, with 10 bases fitting TRBD2. The CDR3 loop spans 13 amino acids. The J segment lost 3 bases and the V segment lost 8 bases, leaving 4 bases of the junction unmatched. The CDR3 nucleotides are TGTGCCAGCGAGGCTAGCGGGGGCTACGAGCAGTACTTC. This translates into CASEASGGYEQYF.

The rearrangement links TRBV6-1 to TRBJ2-3; D call uncertain. V lost 3 bases and J lost 3, with 13 bases in between. Germline CDR1 reads MNHNS; CDR2 reads SASEGT. The CDR3 consists of 15 residues. The CDR3 sequence is CASSDPERSTDTQYF. The CDR3 nucleotides are TGTGCCAGCAGTGACCCAGAGAGGAGTACAGATACGCAGTATTTT.

This clonotype was recorded a few times. The V and J genes are TRBV7-6 and TRBJ2-3; D is perhaps TRBD1 (5 bases). The germline V gene has CDR1 SGHVS and CDR2 FNYEAQ. The V end lost 3 bases, the J end lost 5 bases, and 9 bases lay between the germline ends. The CDR3 runs 13 residues. The DNA for the CDR3 is TGTGCCAGCAGCTTGGGGCCCATAGATACGCAGTATTTT. Protein product: CASSLGPIDTQYF. The full variable domain, in which reference TRBV7-6 and TRBJ2-3 provide the parts outside the CDR3, is GAGVSQSPRYKVTKRGQDVALRCDPISGHVSLYWYRQALGQGPEFLTYFNYEAQQDKSGLPNDRFSAERPEGSISTLTIQRTEQRDSAMYRCASSLGPIDTQYFGPGTRLTVL.

This chain links TRBV3-1 with TRBJ2-7; maybe TRBD2 (5 bases). The CDR3 is 14 residues long. V lost 6 bases, J lost 3 bases, and 15 bases lay in between. Germline V gene lookup returns CDR1 LGHDT and CDR2 YNNKEL (reference sequence). CDR3 nucleotide sequence: TGTGCCAGCAGAAGAGAGGGAGTGATCTACGAGCAGTACTTC. This sequence encodes CASRREGVIYEQYF.

The chain links TRBV5-1 to TRBJ1-2; D is unclear. The CDR3 runs 12 residues. V was pared by 0 bases and J by 10 bases, with 10 bases between. Germline CDR1 and CDR2: SGHRS and YFSETQ. CDR3 region: CASSLGREIYTF. The DNA for the CDR3 is TGCGCCAGCAGCTTGGGTAGGGAAATCTACACCTTC.

This clonotype showed up just a few times. The rearrangement links TRBV29-1 to TRBJ2-3; a weak D match, TRBD2 (7 bases). CDR3 length: 14 residues. Trimming shortened V by 4 bases and J by 4 bases, and 15 bases separated the two germline ends. Germline assignment: CDR1 SQVTM and CDR2 ANQGSEA. CDR3 in amino acids: CSVGGGGLADTQYF. The CDR3 coding sequence is TGCAGCGTTGGAGGGGGAGGGTTGGCAGATACGCAGTATTTT.

The J gene is TRBJ2-1, the V gene TRBV10-3; 8 nucleotides line up with TRBD2. The CDR3 runs 17 residues. V was pared by 4 bases and J by 8 bases, with 16 bases of the junction left unmatched. In germline, CDR1 is ENHRY, CDR2 SYGVKD. The DNA for the CDR3 is TGTGCCATCAGTGGAGTAAAGCGGGGGCCCGGGGGTGATGAGCAGTTCTTC. It codes for CAISGVKRGPGGDEQFF.